Below are 7 T cell receptor beta chains sequenced from a single sample in a study of radiotherapy plus CTLA-4 blockade in lung cancer. Data came from immunoSEQ multiplex PCR; TCRdb stores just in-frame clones and leaves some out. The sample includes 12,000 to 15,000 clones, approximately 76% of them seen just once. The specimen comprised peripheral blood, sampled from a patient treated with radiotherapy plus ipilimumab. Source of these receptors: a human donor with non-small cell lung cancer whose response to radiotherapy plus ipilimumab could not be evaluated.

CDR3 amino acids: CAWTSGTRRETQYF. CDR3 bases: TGTGCCTGGACCAGCGGGACTAGACGGGAGACCCAGTACTTC. The rearrangement links TRBV30 to TRBJ2-5, with TRBD2 matching 8 bases. The CDR3 runs to 14 residues. The V gene end was trimmed by 4 bases and the J gene end by 5 bases; junction bases not matched to a gene: 9. Germline V gene lookup returns CDR1 GTSNPN and CDR2 SVGIG (reference sequence). The entire variable domain, with the rest obtained from reference TRBV30 and TRBJ2-5, is as follows: SQTIHQWPATLVQPVGSPLSLECTVEGTSNPNLYWYRQAAGRGLQLLFYSVGIGQISSEVPQNLSASRPQDRQFILSSKKLLLSDSGFYLCAWTSGTRRETQYFGPGTRLLVL.

Details on this clone: The junction shows a germline mismatch at one end, possibly a read error. This rearrangement joins TRBV5-1 to TRBJ2-3, with 7 bases identical to TRBD2. This CDR3 comprises 14 residues. Germline-derived CDR1 and CDR2 are SGHRS and YFSETQ. The CDR3 is CASSLGTAGDTRYF. The CDR3 nucleotides read TGCGCCAGCAGCTTGGGGACGGCGGGAGATACGCGGTATTTT.

In nucleotides, the CDR3 is TGCGCCAGCAGCCAAGCTAGGACAGGGTCGATGGGCTACACCTTC. Its protein product is CASSQARTGSMGYTF. V is TRBV4-3 and J is TRBJ1-2, with 8 bases fitting TRBD1. The V and J ends lost 1 base and 8 bases, in that order; junction bases with no gene match: 9. CDR1 and CDR2 (germline): LGHNA, YSLEER. This CDR3 spans 15 amino acids.

The chain has TRBV5-1 and TRBJ1-1; D may be TRBD1 (5 bases). Trimming took off 0 bases at V and 2 bases at J, with 11 bases between the two ends. The CDR3 is 15 residues long. Germline V CDR1 and CDR2: SGHRS, YFSETQ. CDR3 coding DNA: TGCGCCAGCAGCTTGGACGGGGGTCGAAACACTGAAGCTTTCTTT. This codes for CASSLDGGRNTEAFF.

The V and J genes are TRBV6-5 and TRBJ1-2, with 7 positions matching TRBD1. Germline V lookup: CDR1 MNHEY, CDR2 SVGAGI. The CDR3 is made up of 15 amino acids. J gave up 3 bases and V 1 base, and 5 bases lay outside the gene matches. The CDR3 sequence is CASSYLGTEDYGYTF. CDR3 sequence (DNA): TGTGCCAGCAGTTACTTAGGGACAGAGGACTATGGCTACACCTTC.

V usage is TRBV4-3 and J usage is TRBJ1-5; TRBD1 agrees at 7 bases. Germline V gene lookup returns CDR1 LGHNA and CDR2 YSLEER. This CDR3 spans 15 amino acids. The V gene end was trimmed by 0 bases and the J gene end by 5 bases; junction bases not matched to a gene: 4. The CDR3 sequence: CASSQELTGDQPQHF. CDR3 coding DNA: TGCGCCAGCAGCCAAGAACTAACAGGGGATCAGCCCCAGCATTTT.

This rearrangement joins TRBV4-1 to TRBJ2-1; D is ambiguous. The CDR3 sequence is 15 residues long. CDR1 and CDR2 (germline): MGHRA, YSYEKL. V was shortened by 1 base and J by 6 bases, with 13 bases between the two germline ends. CDR3 in DNA: TGCGCCAGCAGCCAAGTGAAGCAAGCCGCCAATGAGCAGTTCTTC. It is translated as CASSQVKQAANEQFF.